The clone carrying this TCR beta chain was detected only once. What it binds is unknown. The record originates from a study of T cell responses to AZD1222 COVID-19 vaccine. Looking at the study overall: Some second doses came at about 4 weeks and others at about 12 weeks; these were pooled. Broader study findings: Receipt of two AZD1222 doses was followed by a rise in Spike-specific TCR breadth and depth. Close to half of spike-specific TCRs reportedly recognize unmutated variant regions.

Measured with immunoSEQ multiplex PCR; TCRdb has only the in-frame clones, and not every one. Here the sample spans 65,000 to 90,000 clones, roughly 90% being singletons. This clonotype originated in an adult in good health. The sample here was peripheral blood, taken on day 0 of AZD1222 vaccination.

In DNA form, the CDR3 reads TGTGCCACCAGTGACCAAACGGGACAGGGAACCTACGAGCAGTACTTC. Residues: CATSDQTGQGTYEQYF. V usage is TRBV24-1 and J usage is TRBJ2-7; 9 positions match TRBD1. Per germline, CDR1 KGHDR and CDR2 SFDVKD. The CDR3 loop spans 16 amino acids. The junction had 8 bases not matched to a gene; V was cut back by 4 bases and J by 2 bases.